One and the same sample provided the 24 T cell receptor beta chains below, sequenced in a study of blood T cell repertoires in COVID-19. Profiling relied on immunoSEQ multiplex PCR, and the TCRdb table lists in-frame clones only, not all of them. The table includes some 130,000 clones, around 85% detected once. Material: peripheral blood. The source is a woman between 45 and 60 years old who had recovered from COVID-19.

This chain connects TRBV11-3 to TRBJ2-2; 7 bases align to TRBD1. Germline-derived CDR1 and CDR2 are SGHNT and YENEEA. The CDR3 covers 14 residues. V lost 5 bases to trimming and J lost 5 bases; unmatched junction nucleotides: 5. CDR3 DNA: TGTGCCAGCAGCACGTGGACAGGTACCGGGGAGCTGTTTTTT. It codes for CASSTWTGTGELFF.

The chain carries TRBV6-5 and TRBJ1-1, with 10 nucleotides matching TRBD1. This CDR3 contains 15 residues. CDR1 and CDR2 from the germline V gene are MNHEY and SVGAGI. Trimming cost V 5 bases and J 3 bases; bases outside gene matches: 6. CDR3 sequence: CASSPSDRGYTEAFF. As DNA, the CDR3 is TGTGCCAGCAGTCCTTCGGACAGGGGGTACACTGAAGCTTTCTTT.

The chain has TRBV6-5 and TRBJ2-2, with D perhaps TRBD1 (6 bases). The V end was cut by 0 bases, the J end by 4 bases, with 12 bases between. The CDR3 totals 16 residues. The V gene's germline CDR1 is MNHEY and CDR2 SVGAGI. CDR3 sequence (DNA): TGTGCCAGCAGTTACTCGTCAGGGGAGATCACCGGGGAGCTGTTTTTT. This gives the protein CASSYSSGEITGELFF.

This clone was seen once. The chain's CDR3 is CASSEAYGARGKAEAFF. The CDR3 region has the DNA TGTGCCAGCAGTGAAGCGTACGGGGCCCGGGGGAAGGCTGAAGCTTTCTTT. The rearrangement links TRBV2 to TRBJ1-1; tentatively, D is TRBD1 (5 bases). This CDR3 is built from 17 residues. Per germline, CDR1 SNHLY and CDR2 FYNNEI. V dropped 0 bases and J dropped 6 bases, with 20 bases sitting between them.

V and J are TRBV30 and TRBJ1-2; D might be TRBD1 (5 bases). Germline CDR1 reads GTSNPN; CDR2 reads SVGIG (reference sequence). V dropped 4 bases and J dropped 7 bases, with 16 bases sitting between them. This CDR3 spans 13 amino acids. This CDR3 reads CAWKGSALGGYTF. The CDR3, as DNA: TGTGCCTGGAAGGGGTCCGCTCTGGGTGGCTACACCTTC.

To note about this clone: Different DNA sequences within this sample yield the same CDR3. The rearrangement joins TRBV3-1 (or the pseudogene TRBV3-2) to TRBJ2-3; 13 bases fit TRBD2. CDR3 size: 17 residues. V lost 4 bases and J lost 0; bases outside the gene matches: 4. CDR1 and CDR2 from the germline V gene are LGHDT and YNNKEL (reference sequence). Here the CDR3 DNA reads TGTGCCAGCAGCCGCGGACTAGCGGGAGCTAGCACAGATACGCAGTATTTT. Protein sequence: CASSRGLAGASTDTQYF.

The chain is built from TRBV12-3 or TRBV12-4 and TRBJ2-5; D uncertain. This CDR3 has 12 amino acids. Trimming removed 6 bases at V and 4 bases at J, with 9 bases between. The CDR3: CASSSPPETQYF. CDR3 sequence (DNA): TGTGCCAGCAGCTCCCCCCCAGAGACCCAGTACTTC.

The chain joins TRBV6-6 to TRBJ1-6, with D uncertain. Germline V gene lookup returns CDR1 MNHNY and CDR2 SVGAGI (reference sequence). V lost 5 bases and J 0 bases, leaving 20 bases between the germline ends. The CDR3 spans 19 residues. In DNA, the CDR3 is TGTGCCAGCAGTCCACTTCGGCGGGCGGGGAGCTCCTATAATTCACCCCTCCACTTT. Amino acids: CASSPLRRAGSSYNSPLHF.

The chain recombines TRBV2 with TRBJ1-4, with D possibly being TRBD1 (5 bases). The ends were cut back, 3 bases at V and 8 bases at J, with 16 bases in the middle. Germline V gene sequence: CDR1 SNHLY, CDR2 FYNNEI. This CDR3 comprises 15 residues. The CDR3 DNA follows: TGTGCCAGCAGTGAGACGGACATACCAGGGGAAAAACTGTTTTTT. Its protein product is CASSETDIPGEKLFF.

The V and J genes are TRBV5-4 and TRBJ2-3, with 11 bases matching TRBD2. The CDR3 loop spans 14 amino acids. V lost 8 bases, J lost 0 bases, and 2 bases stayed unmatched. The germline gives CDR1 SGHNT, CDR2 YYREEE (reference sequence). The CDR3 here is CASRTSGSTDTQYF. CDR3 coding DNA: TGTGCCAGTCGGACTAGCGGGAGCACAGATACGCAGTATTTT.

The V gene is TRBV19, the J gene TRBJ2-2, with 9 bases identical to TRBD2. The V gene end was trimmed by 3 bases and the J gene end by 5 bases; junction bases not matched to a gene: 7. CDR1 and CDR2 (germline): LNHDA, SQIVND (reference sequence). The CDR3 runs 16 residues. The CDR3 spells CASSMGAGGRTGELFF. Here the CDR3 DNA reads TGTGCCAGTAGTATGGGCGCGGGGGGGAGAACCGGGGAGCTGTTTTTT.

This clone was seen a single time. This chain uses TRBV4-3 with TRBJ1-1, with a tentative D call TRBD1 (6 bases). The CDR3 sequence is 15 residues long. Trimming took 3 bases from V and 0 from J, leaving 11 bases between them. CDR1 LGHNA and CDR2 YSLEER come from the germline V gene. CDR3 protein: CASSHGQTLNTEAFF. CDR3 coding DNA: TGCGCCAGCAGCCATGGACAGACATTGAACACTGAAGCTTTCTTT.

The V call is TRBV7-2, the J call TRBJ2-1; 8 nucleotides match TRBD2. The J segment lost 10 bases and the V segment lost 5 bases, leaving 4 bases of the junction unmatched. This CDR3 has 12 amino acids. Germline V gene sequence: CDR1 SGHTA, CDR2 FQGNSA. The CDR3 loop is CASSTRLAEQFF. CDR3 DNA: TGTGCCAGCAGCACACGACTAGCGGAGCAGTTCTTC.

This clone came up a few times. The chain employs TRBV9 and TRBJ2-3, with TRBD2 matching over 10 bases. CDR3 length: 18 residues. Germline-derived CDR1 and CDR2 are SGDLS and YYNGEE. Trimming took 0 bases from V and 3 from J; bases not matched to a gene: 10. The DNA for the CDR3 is TGTGCCAGCAGCGTAGCTCTTTCTAGCGGGAGTTGGACAGATACGCAGTATTTT. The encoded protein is CASSVALSSGSWTDTQYF. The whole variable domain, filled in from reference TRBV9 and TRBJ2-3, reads DSGVTQTPKHLITATGQRVTLRCSPRSGDLSVYWYQQSLDQGLQFLIQYYNGEERAKGNILERFSAQQFPDLHSELNLSSLELGDSALYFCASSVALSSGSWTDTQYFGPGTRLTVL.

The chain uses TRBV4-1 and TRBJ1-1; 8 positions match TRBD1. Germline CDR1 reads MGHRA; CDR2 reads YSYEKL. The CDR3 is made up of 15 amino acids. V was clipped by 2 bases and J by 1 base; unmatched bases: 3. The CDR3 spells CASSQNTGGNTEAFF. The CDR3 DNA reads TGCGCCAGCAGCCAAAATACAGGGGGGAACACTGAAGCTTTCTTT.

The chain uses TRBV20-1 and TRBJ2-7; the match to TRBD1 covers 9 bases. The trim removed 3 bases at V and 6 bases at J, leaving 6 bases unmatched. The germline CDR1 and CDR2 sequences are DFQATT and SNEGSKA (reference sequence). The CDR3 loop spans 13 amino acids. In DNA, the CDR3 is TGCAGTGCTAGTGTCGGGACAGGGATCGAGCAGTACTTC. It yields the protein CSASVGTGIEQYF.

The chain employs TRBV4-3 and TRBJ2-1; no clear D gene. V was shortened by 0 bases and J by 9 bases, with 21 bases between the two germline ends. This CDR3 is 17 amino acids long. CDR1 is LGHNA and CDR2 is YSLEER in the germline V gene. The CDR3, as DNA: TGCGCCAGCAGCCAAGAACCCGGGTCCGTCGGATCTCTTGAGCAGTTCTTC. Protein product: CASSQEPGSVGSLEQFF.

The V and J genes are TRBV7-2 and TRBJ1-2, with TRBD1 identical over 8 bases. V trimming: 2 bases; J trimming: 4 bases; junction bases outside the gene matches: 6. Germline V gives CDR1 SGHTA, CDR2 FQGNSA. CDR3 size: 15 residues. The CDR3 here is CASSLPTTGAYGYTF. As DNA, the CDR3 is TGTGCCAGCAGCTTACCCACGACAGGGGCCTATGGCTACACCTTC. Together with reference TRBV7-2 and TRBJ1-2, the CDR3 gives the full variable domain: GAGVSQSPSNKVTEKGKDVELRCDPISGHTALYWYRQSLGQGLEFLIYFQGNSAPDKSGLPSDRFSAERTGGSVSTLTIQRTQQEDSAVYLCASSLPTTGAYGYTFGSGTRLTVV.

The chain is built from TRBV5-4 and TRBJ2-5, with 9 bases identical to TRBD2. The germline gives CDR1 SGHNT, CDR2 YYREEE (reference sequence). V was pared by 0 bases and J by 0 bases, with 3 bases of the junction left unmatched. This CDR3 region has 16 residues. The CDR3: CASSLGRGGNQETQYF. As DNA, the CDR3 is TGTGCCAGCAGCTTGGGGCGGGGGGGGAACCAAGAGACCCAGTACTTC.

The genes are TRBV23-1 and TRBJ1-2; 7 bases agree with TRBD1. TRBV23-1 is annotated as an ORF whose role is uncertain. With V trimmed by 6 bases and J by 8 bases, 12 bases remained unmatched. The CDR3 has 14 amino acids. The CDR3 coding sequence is TGCGCCAGCAGATACAGGGGAACGGCGGACGGCTACACCTTC. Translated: CASRYRGTADGYTF.

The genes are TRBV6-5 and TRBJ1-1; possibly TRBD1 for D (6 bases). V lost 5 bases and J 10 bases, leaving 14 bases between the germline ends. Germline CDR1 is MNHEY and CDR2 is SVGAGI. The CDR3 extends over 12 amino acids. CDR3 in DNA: TGTGCCAGCAGTCCGAGGGGAGGGGGAGCTTTCTTT. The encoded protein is CASSPRGGGAFF.

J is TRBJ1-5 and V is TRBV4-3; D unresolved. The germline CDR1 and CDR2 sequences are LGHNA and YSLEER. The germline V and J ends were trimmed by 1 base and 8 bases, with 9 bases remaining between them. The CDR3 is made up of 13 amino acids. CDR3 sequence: CASSQGMAEPQHF. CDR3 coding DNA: TGCGCCAGCAGCCAAGGCATGGCGGAGCCCCAGCATTTT.

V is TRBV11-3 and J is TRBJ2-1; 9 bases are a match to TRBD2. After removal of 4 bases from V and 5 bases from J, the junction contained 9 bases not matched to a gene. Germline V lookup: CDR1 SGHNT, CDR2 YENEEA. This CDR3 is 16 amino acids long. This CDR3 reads CASSSSGGRADNEQFF. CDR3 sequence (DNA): TGTGCCAGCAGCTCTAGCGGCGGGAGGGCCGACAATGAGCAGTTCTTC.

The CDR3 nucleotides read TGTGCCAGTACCCGTAGCGGGAGCATTAATGAGCAGTTCTTC. It codes for CASTRSGSINEQFF. V usage is TRBV19 and J usage is TRBJ2-1, with 9 bases identical to TRBD2. The CDR3 runs to 14 residues. Germline CDR1 is LNHDA and CDR2 is SQIVND (reference sequence). With V trimmed by 7 bases and J by 7 bases, 8 bases remained unmatched.